This TCR beta chain came from a study of cytomegalovirus exposure and HLA in healthy donors. Study outcomes and limitations: Later analysis demonstrated an association between a missense DCLRE1C variant and TCR beta V- and J-gene trimming.

PCR was performed using 60 Vbeta and 13 Jbeta primers. The repertoire was sequenced with immunoSEQ multiplex PCR; TCRdb's copy has only in-frame clones and lacks some. The sample lists about 140,000 clones, around 90% occurring once. About this clone itself: Antigen unknown.

This CDR3 has 16 residues. Germline V lookup: CDR1 MDHEN, CDR2 SYDVKM. The gene calls are TRBV28 and TRBJ2-5; 16 bases map to TRBD2. The J call may be in error: the DNA end matches TRBJ2-7 better. The sequenced sample was PBMCs. This receptor was taken from a woman aged 40 to 50 in good health and CMV-seronegative. CDR3 nucleotides: TGTGCCAGCAGTCTGGGACTAGCGGGAGGGTCCTACGAGCAGTACTTC. Its protein product is CASSLGLAGGSYEQYF.